A single sample is the source of the 16 T cell receptor beta chains below, sequenced in a study of tumor and adjacent non-tumor tissue in lung cancer (dated 2018 in TCRdb). Library creation used multiplex PCR. Reads for this sample came from an Illumina HiSeq 2500. Following protocols modified from ARM-PCR, the researchers constructed TCRbeta libraries through three rounds of nested PCR with primers (Table S4). TCRdb reworked the public reads: Q25 trimming with fastp, MiXCR clone assembly, productive beta chains retained. Rows matching on CDR3 protein sequence are summarized as one entry with the most common DNA and genes. Within this sample are under 95,000 distinct CDR3 sequences, with about 66% of them counted one time only. Clones ranked in the top ten supply about 16% of the sample. Bulk unsorted tissue served as the source for RNA extraction, and RNA quality was assessed using a NanoDrop ND-1000 and an Agilent 2100.

Sequences were obtained from lung tumor tissue. All receptors come from a man in his fifties or sixties with non-small cell lung cancer.

This clonotype has at least ten counts. The V and J genes are TRBV7-2 and TRBJ2-2, with D unclear. Trimming left V 1 base short and J 1 base short, with 7 bases between. Looked up from germline, CDR1 is SGHTA and CDR2 is FQGNSA. This CDR3 has 15 residues. The CDR3 is CASSLVVGNTGELFF. CDR3 DNA sequence: TGTGCCAGCAGCTTAGTTGTTGGGAACACCGGGGAGCTGTTTTTT.

The chain couples TRBV12-3 or TRBV12-4 to TRBJ2-2, with D perhaps matching TRBD1 or TRBD2 (6 bases each). Trimming stripped 8 bases from V and 5 bases from J, with 15 bases between. The CDR3 length is 14 residues. For the CDR3, the DNA is TGTGCCAGCCGGTATAGGGGGGAAACCGGGGAGCTGTTTTTT. It encodes CASRYRGETGELFF.

V is TRBV28 and J is TRBJ2-1, with D uncertain. CDR3 length equals 16 residues. V was trimmed by 1 base and J by 1 base, leaving 11 bases between them. Germline V gene data show CDR1 as MDHEN and CDR2 as SYDVKM. The CDR3 DNA reads as TGTGCCAGCAGTTTATCTGTAGTCGGGTCCTACAATGAGCAGTTCTTC. Translated: CASSLSVVGSYNEQFF.

This clonotype was seen many times. The chain carries TRBV5-1 and TRBJ1-2; a weak D match, TRBD1 (6 bases). The V end was cut by 4 bases, the J end by 2 bases, with 21 bases between. The CDR3 sequence is 17 residues long. Germline CDR1 and CDR2: SGHRS and YFSETQ. The CDR3 here is CASSLTKQGVNNYGYTF. In DNA form, the CDR3 reads TGCGCCAGCAGCCTCACTAAACAGGGAGTTAACAACTATGGCTACACCTTC.

This clonotype was seen at least ten times. CDR3 protein: CASSLWPGRTDTQYF. For the CDR3, the DNA is TGTGCCAGCAGCTTATGGCCGGGTCGCACAGATACGCAGTATTTT. The rearrangement uses TRBV11-2 and TRBJ2-3; D is uncertain. The CDR3 has 15 residues. Germline-derived CDR1 and CDR2 are SGHAT and FQNNGV. Trimming left V 2 bases short and J 1 base short, with 10 bases between.

In regard to this clonotype: At one end, the junction sequence differs from germline, possibly due to a read error. The rearrangement links TRBV11-2 to TRBJ2-5; TRBD2 agrees at 8 bases. CDR3 length: 16 residues. The germline CDR1 and CDR2 sequences are SGHAT and FQNNGV. This chain's CDR3 is CASSLRVGLGAETQYF. In DNA, the CDR3 is TGTGCCAGCAGCCTCCGAGTGGGACTAGGTGCTGAGACACAGTACTTC.

Concerning this clonotype: A much bigger clone sits one base away, suggesting this may be a read error. This chain connects TRBV28 to TRBJ2-3, with 9 bases matching TRBD1. Trimming removed 8 bases from V and 5 bases from J; junction bases left unmatched: 11. Germline-derived CDR1 and CDR2 are MDHEN and SYDVKM. This CDR3 is 15 amino acids long. As DNA, the CDR3 is TGTGCCAGCGTGTTCTCCGGGACAGGGAAAGATACGCAGTATTTT. This sequence encodes CASVFSGTGKDTQYF.

Concerning this clonotype: The junction differs from germline at one of its ends, possibly a read error. The rearrangement uses TRBV4-3 and TRBJ2-1; D is undetermined. In germline, CDR1 is LGHNA, CDR2 YSLEER. The CDR3 has 15 residues. CDR3 in DNA: TGCGCCAGCAGCCGAAAGATTAGCTCCTACAATGAGCAGCTCTTC. Its translation: CASSRKISSYNEQLF.

A note on this clonotype: At one of its ends the junction is not consistent with the germline gene, which may arise from a read error. The chain recombines TRBV7-8 with TRBJ2-2; tentatively, D is TRBD2 (6 bases). There are 15 residues in the CDR3. The germline V gene encodes CDR1 SGHVS and CDR2 FQNEAQ. CDR3 sequence: CTSSLTRSYTGGLFF. CDR3 bases: TGTACCAGCAGCTTAACGAGATCATACACCGGGGGGCTGTTTTTT. Together with reference TRBV7-8 and TRBJ2-2, the CDR3 gives the full variable domain: GAGVSQSPRYKVAKRGQDVALRCDPISGHVSLFWYQQALGQGPEFLTYFQNEAQLDKSGLPSDRFFAERPEGSVSTLKIQRTQQEDSAVYLCTSSLTRSYTGGLFFGEGSRLTVL.

This clonotype was found once. Lacking the conserved final phenylalanine or tryptophan, this CDR3 likely reflects a read error. V usage is TRBV11-3 and J usage is TRBJ2-2; the D gene is possibly TRBD1 (6 bases). The CDR3 runs 13 residues. Germline assignment: CDR1 SGHNT and CDR2 YENEEA. The CDR3 nucleotides are TGTGACAGCAGCTTCTCAGGGGCCAGGGAGCTGTTTTCT. Its translation is CDSSFSGARELFS.

The gene calls are TRBV5-1 and TRBJ2-2, with TRBD2 matching 8 bases. Unmatched junction bases numbered 10, after V lost 4 bases and J lost 11 bases. Germline lookup yields CDR1 SGHRS and CDR2 YFSETQ. The CDR3 runs 14 residues. CDR3 region: CASSRGRGGGELFF. The DNA of the CDR3 is TGCGCCAGCAGCCGTGGACGGGGGGGCGGTGAGCTGTTTTTT.

The CDR3 protein is CASSPGTGSNTEAFF. CDR3 coding DNA: TGTGCCAGCAGCCCTGGGACAGGTTCGAACACTGAAGCTTTCTTT. The rearrangement links TRBV13 to TRBJ1-1; 8 nucleotides align to TRBD1. This CDR3 is built from 15 residues. From germline, CDR1 is PRHDT and CDR2 FYEKMQ (reference sequence). J gave up 1 base and V 5 bases, and 6 bases lay outside the gene matches.

Note on this clonotype: A read error may explain this, as a much larger clone is one base away. The V and J genes are TRBV30 and TRBJ2-7; D uncertain. CDR1 and CDR2 from the germline V gene are GTSNPN and SVGIG (reference sequence). The CDR3 covers 13 residues. CDR3 DNA sequence: TGTGCCTGGAGTGTACGGGTTTCCTACGTGCAGTACTTC. Its translation: CAWSVRVSYVQYF.

The rearrangement uses TRBV4-1 and TRBJ2-5; D is ambiguous. V shed 1 base and J shed 2 bases, with 11 bases lying between them. The germline CDR1 and CDR2 sequences are MGHRA and YSYEKL. This CDR3 spans 15 amino acids. The CDR3, as DNA: TGCGCCAGCAGCCAAGGTCTGGCATGGCAAGAGACCCAGTACTTC. It codes for CASSQGLAWQETQYF.

This clonotype was detected ten times or more. CDR3 DNA: TGTGCCAGCAGTGGACAGGCGGCGAACATTCAGTACTTC. This gives the protein CASSGQAANIQYF. The chain links TRBV12-3 or TRBV12-4 to TRBJ2-4; 7 positions agree with TRBD1. With V trimmed by 5 bases and J by 7 bases, 5 bases remained unmatched. CDR3 size: 13 residues.

Details on this clonotype: Mismatch with germline at one junction end may stem from a read error. This chain joins TRBV5-1 and TRBJ2-1; 8 bases align to TRBD1. This CDR3 is 13 amino acids long. Germline V gives CDR1 SGHRS, CDR2 YFSETQ. Written as DNA, the CDR3 is TGCGTCAGCAGCTCCGGGACAGGAAATGAGCAGTTCTTC. Protein product: CVSSSGTGNEQFF.